This note documents a single TCR beta chain sequence. What it recognizes is unknown. This specimen comes from a study of cytomegalovirus exposure and HLA in healthy donors. Study-wide results and limits: There were several of the most significant clusters that appeared linked to common viral pathogens in a later analysis. Later examination showed HLA-associated TCR beta chains had greater clonal expansion than equally common others. Per published reports, the classifier diagnosed cytomegalovirus status with high specificity and sensitivity.

The PCR had 60 Vbeta and 13 Jbeta primers. Profiling relied on immunoSEQ multiplex PCR, and the TCRdb table lists in-frame clones only, not all of them. The table includes approximately 150,000 clones, 80% to 85% detected once. The CDR3 sequence is 15 residues long. V was cut by 3 bases and J by 1 base, with 12 bases left in between. Germline lookup yields CDR1 MGHDK and CDR2 SYGVNS. Sequenced: PBMCs. This clonotype was sampled from a male donor in good health and CMV-seronegative. The chain is built from TRBV25-1 and TRBJ2-5, with D hard to call. CDR3: CASSDAAGSQETQYF. As DNA, the CDR3 is TGTGCCAGCAGTGACGCTGCAGGAAGCCAAGAGACCCAGTACTTC.